The rows below give T cell receptor beta chains drawn from one sample of a study of blood T cells in healthy people across ages. TCRdb passed the 5' RACE reads through MiXCR, listing each CDR3 protein once. The data show under 750,000 distinct CDR3 sequences, around half seen once. Material for sequencing was blood. All receptors come from an elderly man in good health. The CDR3 runs from the conserved cysteine through the conserved F or W. The order of the fields is clone size, V gene, J gene, D gene, CDR3 protein, CDR3 DNA. D genes are given only for firm matches. The size of a clone is reported for some rows only, either as once, few or many, or as a class for expanded clones.

clone_size: few; v_call: TRBV6-5; j_call: TRBJ2-7; d_call: TRBD2; cdr3_aa: CASSYKVSGTEQYF; cdr3_nt: TGTGCCAGCAGTTACAAGGTTAGCGGGACGGAGCAGTACTTC
clone_size: NA; v_call: TRBV7-2; j_call: TRBJ2-5; d_call: NA; cdr3_aa: CASSLGFGSQETQYF; cdr3_nt: TGTGCCAGCAGCTTAGGTTTTGGGTCGCAAGAGACCCAGTACTTC
clone_size: few; v_call: TRBV7-2; j_call: TRBJ2-7; d_call: TRBD1; cdr3_aa: CASRTDRVSYEQYF; cdr3_nt: TGTGCCAGCAGGACGGACAGGGTCTCCTACGAGCAGTACTTC
clone_size: NA; v_call: TRBV20-1; j_call: TRBJ2-1; d_call: NA; cdr3_aa: CRVWRGQSYNEQFF; cdr3_nt: TGCAGGGTCTGGCGGGGACAGAGCTACAATGAGCAGTTCTTC
clone_size: NA; v_call: TRBV5-1; j_call: TRBJ1-2; d_call: TRBD1; cdr3_aa: CASSFGQDDGYTF; cdr3_nt: TGCGCCAGCAGCTTTGGACAGGACGATGGCTACACCTTC
clone_size: NA; v_call: TRBV20-1; j_call: TRBJ1-2; d_call: NA; cdr3_aa: CSARVPYGYTF; cdr3_nt: TGCAGTGCTAGAGTCCCCTATGGCTACACCTTC
clone_size: few; v_call: TRBV7-2; j_call: TRBJ2-6; d_call: NA; cdr3_aa: CASSLYRGSGANVLTF; cdr3_nt: TGTGCCAGCAGCTTATATAGGGGATCTGGGGCCAACGTCCTGACTTTC
clone_size: few; v_call: TRBV29-1; j_call: TRBJ1-1; d_call: NA; cdr3_aa: CSVRDLNTEAFF; cdr3_nt: TGCAGCGTTCGGGATTTGAACACTGAAGCTTTCTTT
clone_size: NA; v_call: TRBV7-2; j_call: TRBJ1-4; d_call: TRBD1; cdr3_aa: CASSLDRGRVEKLFF; cdr3_nt: TGTGCCAGCAGCCTGGACAGGGGACGGGTTGAAAAACTGTTTTTT
clone_size: many; v_call: TRBV6-6; j_call: TRBJ1-1; d_call: NA; cdr3_aa: CASRLSANTEAFF; cdr3_nt: TGTGCCAGCCGCCTGTCCGCGAACACTGAAGCTTTCTTT
clone_size: many; v_call: TRBV6-6; j_call: TRBJ1-5; d_call: TRBD1; cdr3_aa: CASSPRGGYSNQPQHF; cdr3_nt: TGTGCCAGCAGCCCCAGGGGGGGATATAGCAATCAGCCCCAGCATTTT
clone_size: NA; v_call: TRBV29-1; j_call: TRBJ1-4; d_call: NA; cdr3_aa: CSVERQVDANEKLFF; cdr3_nt: TGCAGCGTTGAAAGACAGGTAGATGCTAATGAAAAACTGTTTTTT
clone_size: few; v_call: TRBV25-1; j_call: TRBJ2-5; d_call: NA; cdr3_aa: CASSDLARETQYF; cdr3_nt: TGTGCCAGCAGTGACCTAGCTCGAGAGACCCAGTACTTC
clone_size: NA; v_call: TRBV7-2; j_call: TRBJ2-7; d_call: TRBD1; cdr3_aa: CAGSYIADRDYEQYF; cdr3_nt: TGTGCCGGCAGCTACATTGCGGACAGGGACTACGAGCAGTACTTC
clone_size: few; v_call: TRBV27; j_call: TRBJ2-3; d_call: NA; cdr3_aa: CASSLQDPSTDTQYF; cdr3_nt: TGTGCCAGCAGTTTACAGGACCCTAGCACAGATACGCAGTATTTT
clone_size: NA; v_call: TRBV7-3; j_call: TRBJ2-3; d_call: TRBD1; cdr3_aa: CASSPTDRGPADKQYF; cdr3_nt: TGTGCCAGCAGCCCAACGGACAGGGGGCCCGCAGATAAGCAGTATTTT
clone_size: few; v_call: TRBV11-2; j_call: TRBJ2-2; d_call: NA; cdr3_aa: CASRDTNTGELFF; cdr3_nt: TGTGCCAGCAGGGATACGAACACCGGGGAGCTGTTTTTT
clone_size: few; v_call: TRBV7-2; j_call: TRBJ2-5; d_call: NA; cdr3_aa: CASSLYTVRETQYF; cdr3_nt: TGTGCCAGCAGCTTATACACGGTCCGAGAGACCCAGTACTTC
clone_size: NA; v_call: TRBV11-2; j_call: TRBJ2-5; d_call: TRBD2; cdr3_aa: CASSFTGGPGETQYF; cdr3_nt: TGTGCCAGCAGCTTTACGGGGGGGCCGGGAGAGACCCAGTACTTC
clone_size: NA; v_call: TRBV20-1; j_call: TRBJ1-1; d_call: NA; cdr3_aa: CSAKAGQNTEAFF; cdr3_nt: TGCAGTGCAAAGGCGGGACAGAACACTGAAGCTTTCTTT
clone_size: NA; v_call: TRBV7-2; j_call: TRBJ2-1; d_call: TRBD2; cdr3_aa: CASSPTPAGWGVGEQFF; cdr3_nt: TGTGCCAGCAGCCCGACACCAGCGGGGTGGGGCGTCGGTGAGCAGTTCTTC
clone_size: NA; v_call: TRBV29-1; j_call: TRBJ2-7; d_call: TRBD1; cdr3_aa: CSVEVADRPSYEQYF; cdr3_nt: TGCAGCGTTGAAGTTGCGGACAGGCCTTCCTACGAGCAGTACTTC
clone_size: many; v_call: TRBV13; j_call: TRBJ2-3; d_call: NA; cdr3_aa: CASSQGRGTQYF; cdr3_nt: TGTGCCAGCAGCCAGGGGCGGGGTACGCAGTATTTT
clone_size: NA; v_call: TRBV25-1; j_call: TRBJ2-5; d_call: TRBD2; cdr3_aa: CASSEFGGRTQEAQYF; cdr3_nt: TGTGCCAGCAGTGAATTTGGCGGGAGGACTCAAGAGGCCCAGTACTTC
clone_size: NA; v_call: TRBV7-2; j_call: TRBJ2-7; d_call: NA; cdr3_aa: CASSFIGPNYEQYF; cdr3_nt: TGTGCCAGCAGCTTTATCGGACCGAACTACGAGCAGTACTTC
clone_size: few; v_call: TRBV20-1; j_call: TRBJ2-3; d_call: NA; cdr3_aa: CSASSGGGTDTQYF; cdr3_nt: TGCAGTGCTAGCAGCGGAGGGGGCACAGATACGCAGTATTTT
clone_size: few; v_call: TRBV27; j_call: TRBJ2-7; d_call: TRBD2; cdr3_aa: CASSLRAGGRYEQYF; cdr3_nt: TGTGCCAGCAGTTTAAGGGCGGGAGGGCGGTACGAGCAGTACTTC
clone_size: NA; v_call: TRBV7-9; j_call: TRBJ1-2; d_call: NA; cdr3_aa: CASSLALGDYDYGYTF; cdr3_nt: TGTGCCAGCAGCTTAGCGCTCGGGGATTACGACTATGGCTACACCTTC